This is a list of T cell receptor beta chains from one sample in a study of human T cells and chemical hapten exposure. TCRdb itself ran the RACE reads through MiXCR, one entry per CDR3 protein. This repertoire shows about 100,000 distinct CDR3 sequences, roughly a tenth found once; its top ten account for 2.2%. The specimen was whole blood, collected in connection with sensitization to the hapten diphenylcyclopropenone (DPC). These receptors all stem from a middle-aged man with alopecia areata. Some clones in this sample may be carry-over from other donors' samples. The CDR3 runs from the conserved cysteine through the conserved F or W. Fields, in order: J gene, clone size, D gene, V gene, CDR3 protein, CDR3 DNA. The D gene is left open where the match is weak. Part of the rows lack a size; the others show once, few, many or a class for expanded clones.

J gene: TRBJ2-2; clone size: -; D gene: -; V gene: TRBV7-2; CDR3 protein: CASSLEFTPKGYTGELFF; CDR3 DNA: TGTGCCAGCAGCTTAGAGTTTACCCCTAAGGGTTACACCGGGGAGCTGTTTTTT
J gene: TRBJ2-3; clone size: -; D gene: -; V gene: TRBV6-1; CDR3 protein: CASSENIARGDTQYF; CDR3 DNA: TGTGCCAGCAGTGAGAATATCGCTAGAGGGGATACGCAGTATTTT
J gene: TRBJ1-5; clone size: -; D gene: -; V gene: TRBV4-2; CDR3 protein: CASSQGTVNQPQHF; CDR3 DNA: TGTGCCAGCAGCCAAGGGACAGTCAATCAGCCCCAGCATTTT
J gene: TRBJ2-1; clone size: many; D gene: -; V gene: TRBV3-1; CDR3 protein: CASSQNRGNEQFF; CDR3 DNA: TGTGCCAGCAGCCAAAATAGGGGGAATGAGCAGTTCTTC
J gene: TRBJ1-1; clone size: many; D gene: -; V gene: TRBV27; CDR3 protein: CASSPNPSANTEAFF; CDR3 DNA: TGTGCCAGCAGTCCCAATCCCAGCGCGAACACTGAAGCTTTCTTT
J gene: TRBJ1-1; clone size: many; D gene: -; V gene: TRBV29-1; CDR3 protein: CSVEAADSLEAFF; CDR3 DNA: TGCAGCGTTGAGGCCGCTGACTCCCTGGAAGCTTTCTTT
J gene: TRBJ2-1; clone size: few; D gene: -; V gene: TRBV27; CDR3 protein: CASPWTNEQFF; CDR3 DNA: TGTGCCAGCCCATGGACCAATGAGCAGTTCTTC
J gene: TRBJ1-5; clone size: few; D gene: -; V gene: TRBV20-1; CDR3 protein: CSASKAPREPQHF; CDR3 DNA: TGCAGTGCTAGTAAGGCCCCTCGGGAACCCCAGCATTTT
J gene: TRBJ2-2; clone size: few; D gene: -; V gene: TRBV14; CDR3 protein: CASSHMFPGELFF; CDR3 DNA: TGTGCCAGCAGCCATATGTTCCCCGGGGAGCTGTTTTTT
J gene: TRBJ2-5; clone size: -; D gene: TRBD2; V gene: TRBV4-1; CDR3 protein: CASSQRTSQETQYF; CDR3 DNA: TGCGCCAGCAGCCAGCGGACTAGCCAAGAGACCCAGTACTTC
J gene: TRBJ2-3; clone size: -; D gene: TRBD2; V gene: TRBV3-1; CDR3 protein: CASSHLAGEGTDTQYF; CDR3 DNA: TGTGCCAGCAGCCACTTAGCGGGAGAGGGCACAGATACGCAGTATTTT
J gene: TRBJ2-3; clone size: few; D gene: -; V gene: TRBV3-1; CDR3 protein: CASSPGFTTQYF; CDR3 DNA: TGTGCCAGCAGCCCGGGGTTCACGACGCAGTATTTT
J gene: TRBJ2-3; clone size: few; D gene: -; V gene: TRBV27; CDR3 protein: CASRVGYRSDTQYF; CDR3 DNA: TGTGCCAGCAGGGTAGGGTACAGATCAGATACGCAGTATTTT
J gene: TRBJ2-3; clone size: few; D gene: TRBD2; V gene: TRBV7-2; CDR3 protein: CASSLAGLAGGFADTQYF; CDR3 DNA: TGTGCCAGCAGCTTAGCGGGACTAGCGGGAGGTTTTGCAGATACGCAGTATTTT
J gene: TRBJ2-1; clone size: -; D gene: TRBD2; V gene: TRBV5-1; CDR3 protein: CASSFGSPSGNEQFF; CDR3 DNA: TGCGCCAGCAGTTTTGGGTCTCCTAGCGGCAATGAGCAGTTCTTC
J gene: TRBJ1-4; clone size: few; D gene: -; V gene: TRBV27; CDR3 protein: CASSLWGQGEKLFF; CDR3 DNA: TGTGCCAGCAGTTTATGGGGGCAGGGTGAAAAACTGTTTTTT
J gene: TRBJ2-7; clone size: few; D gene: TRBD2; V gene: TRBV12-3/TRBV12-4; CDR3 protein: CASSLIIGLAGGPYEQYF; CDR3 DNA: TGTGCCAGCAGTTTAATTATTGGACTAGCGGGAGGGCCTTACGAGCAGTACTTC
J gene: TRBJ1-2; clone size: -; D gene: -; V gene: TRBV12-3/TRBV12-4; CDR3 protein: CASSLTGEYGYTF; CDR3 DNA: TGTGCCAGCAGTTTGACAGGAGAATATGGCTACACCTTC
J gene: TRBJ2-1; clone size: few; D gene: TRBD2; V gene: TRBV10-3; CDR3 protein: CAIRLGTSGDNEQFF; CDR3 DNA: TGTGCCATCAGGCTAGGGACTAGCGGGGACAATGAGCAGTTCTTC
J gene: TRBJ2-7; clone size: -; D gene: TRBD1; V gene: TRBV7-2; CDR3 protein: CASSLYTGGTEQYF; CDR3 DNA: TGTGCCAGCAGCTTATACACAGGGGGCACCGAGCAGTACTTC
J gene: TRBJ2-2; clone size: -; D gene: -; V gene: TRBV6-2/TRBV6-3; CDR3 protein: CAGSSPSNTGELFF; CDR3 DNA: TGTGCCGGCTCATCCCCGTCGAACACCGGGGAGCTGTTTTTT
J gene: TRBJ2-1; clone size: few; D gene: TRBD2; V gene: TRBV20-1; CDR3 protein: CSASGVAGGPGRDEQFF; CDR3 DNA: TGCAGTGCTTCCGGGGTAGCGGGAGGGCCGGGGAGGGATGAGCAGTTCTTC
J gene: TRBJ2-3; clone size: -; D gene: TRBD2; V gene: TRBV7-2; CDR3 protein: CASSLTGLAVTTDTQYF; CDR3 DNA: TGTGCCAGCAGCTTAACGGGACTAGCGGTAACTACAGATACGCAGTATTTT
J gene: TRBJ1-1; clone size: few; D gene: -; V gene: TRBV28; CDR3 protein: CASSLARAGTEAFF; CDR3 DNA: TGTGCCAGCAGTTTAGCCAGGGCGGGCACTGAAGCTTTCTTT
J gene: TRBJ2-1; clone size: few; D gene: -; V gene: TRBV9; CDR3 protein: CASSVASTNEQFF; CDR3 DNA: TGTGCCAGCAGCGTAGCTAGCACGAATGAGCAGTTCTTC
J gene: TRBJ2-1; clone size: -; D gene: TRBD2; V gene: TRBV7-6; CDR3 protein: CASSALADGNNEQFF; CDR3 DNA: TGTGCCAGCAGCGCCCTAGCGGACGGAAACAATGAGCAGTTCTTC
J gene: TRBJ2-5; clone size: many; D gene: -; V gene: TRBV30; CDR3 protein: CAWSVFGTYQETQYF; CDR3 DNA: TGTGCCTGGAGTGTTTTCGGGACTTACCAAGAGACCCAGTACTTC
J gene: TRBJ1-1; clone size: few; D gene: -; V gene: TRBV7-2; CDR3 protein: CASSHLFGSEAFF; CDR3 DNA: TGTGCCAGCAGCCATTTGTTCGGATCTGAAGCTTTCTTT
J gene: TRBJ2-4; clone size: few; D gene: -; V gene: TRBV7-2; CDR3 protein: CASSRDSDRTGIQYF; CDR3 DNA: TGTGCCAGCAGCCGGGACTCCGACCGAACGGGCATTCAGTACTTC
J gene: TRBJ1-1; clone size: many; D gene: TRBD1; V gene: TRBV12-3/TRBV12-4; CDR3 protein: CASSPWTGKNTEAFF; CDR3 DNA: TGTGCCAGCAGTCCCTGGACAGGGAAGAACACTGAAGCTTTCTTT
J gene: TRBJ2-3; clone size: -; D gene: TRBD2; V gene: TRBV7-8; CDR3 protein: CASSLLAGGSDTQYF; CDR3 DNA: TGTGCCAGCAGCTTGTTAGCGGGAGGTTCAGATACGCAGTATTTT
J gene: TRBJ1-5; clone size: few; D gene: TRBD1; V gene: TRBV6-5; CDR3 protein: CASSLKSGTAHQPQHF; CDR3 DNA: TGTGCCAGCAGTTTGAAATCCGGGACAGCACATCAGCCCCAGCATTTT
J gene: TRBJ2-7; clone size: -; D gene: -; V gene: TRBV7-9; CDR3 protein: CASSLSIRARYEQYF; CDR3 DNA: TGTGCCAGCAGCTTAAGTATCAGAGCCCGCTACGAGCAGTACTTC
J gene: TRBJ2-1; clone size: many; D gene: TRBD2; V gene: TRBV4-1; CDR3 protein: CASSQEGGSGIPNNEQFF; CDR3 DNA: TGCGCCAGCAGCCAAGAGGGTGGTAGCGGGATTCCAAACAATGAGCAGTTCTTC
J gene: TRBJ2-4; clone size: many; D gene: -; V gene: TRBV2; CDR3 protein: CASSPGLAKNIQYF; CDR3 DNA: TGTGCCAGCAGTCCGGGATTAGCCAAAAACATTCAGTACTTC
J gene: TRBJ1-1; clone size: -; D gene: TRBD1; V gene: TRBV20-1; CDR3 protein: CSAAYRGHTKAFF; CDR3 DNA: TGCAGTGCTGCCTACAGGGGGCACACTAAAGCTTTCTTT
J gene: TRBJ1-5; clone size: -; D gene: -; V gene: TRBV6-2/TRBV6-3; CDR3 protein: CASSRGNLNQPQHF; CDR3 DNA: TGTGCCAGCAGCCGAGGGAACCTCAATCAGCCCCAGCATTTT
J gene: TRBJ2-7; clone size: -; D gene: -; V gene: TRBV7-2; CDR3 protein: CASSRSGSSYEQYF; CDR3 DNA: TGTGCCAGCAGCAGATCGGGCAGCTCCTACGAGCAGTACTTC
J gene: TRBJ2-3; clone size: -; D gene: -; V gene: TRBV5-1; CDR3 protein: CATSEGWTVRRHTQYF; CDR3 DNA: TGCGCCACCTCGGAGGGGTGGACGGTGAGGAGACATACGCAGTATTTT
J gene: TRBJ2-3; clone size: few; D gene: TRBD2; V gene: TRBV24-1; CDR3 protein: CATSDPGTSGRSTDTQYF; CDR3 DNA: TGTGCCACCAGTGACCCCGGGACTAGCGGGAGGAGCACAGATACGCAGTATTTT
J gene: TRBJ1-2; clone size: -; D gene: -; V gene: TRBV2; CDR3 protein: CASSVQQGYGYTF; CDR3 DNA: TGTGCCAGCAGTGTTCAACAGGGTTATGGCTACACCTTC
J gene: TRBJ1-6; clone size: many; D gene: -; V gene: TRBV20-1; CDR3 protein: CSARDQRNNSPLHF; CDR3 DNA: TGCAGTGCTAGAGATCAACGGAATAATTCACCCCTCCACTTT
J gene: TRBJ2-1; clone size: few; D gene: -; V gene: TRBV6-2/TRBV6-3; CDR3 protein: CAAKGSVVQFF; CDR3 DNA: TGTGCCGCCAAGGGATCGGTAGTGCAGTTCTTC
J gene: TRBJ2-7; clone size: many; D gene: TRBD2; V gene: TRBV20-1; CDR3 protein: CAGLAPTYEQYF; CDR3 DNA: TGCGCAGGACTAGCGCCGACCTACGAGCAGTACTTC
J gene: TRBJ1-6; clone size: many; D gene: -; V gene: TRBV7-2; CDR3 protein: CASSLVFEPSNSPLHF; CDR3 DNA: TGTGCCAGCAGCTTAGTGTTTGAGCCGAGTAATTCACCCCTCCACTTT
J gene: TRBJ1-5; clone size: few; D gene: -; V gene: TRBV19; CDR3 protein: CASRLQGPQHF; CDR3 DNA: TGTGCCAGTAGACTTCAAGGGCCCCAGCATTTT
J gene: TRBJ2-1; clone size: few; D gene: TRBD1; V gene: TRBV11-2; CDR3 protein: CASSSGDRQYNEQFF; CDR3 DNA: TGTGCCAGCAGCTCCGGGGACAGGCAATACAATGAGCAGTTCTTC
J gene: TRBJ1-5; clone size: many; D gene: TRBD1; V gene: TRBV20-1; CDR3 protein: CSVSRTGQGNYQPQHF; CDR3 DNA: TGCAGTGTCAGTCGTACGGGACAGGGGAATTATCAGCCCCAGCATTTT